The 5 T cell receptor beta chains below all came from one sample that was sequenced in a study of T cell responses to AZD1222 COVID-19 vaccine (dated by TCRdb to about 2021). Library method: the immunoSEQ multiplex PCR assay. What TCRdb holds here is the immuneACCESS table cut down to in-frame rearrangements. Part of the clones is not present; checked against another copy, under half of the missing clones reflect an unresolved V gene, and the others are unexplained. The sample yields roughly 200,000 clones; 93% were counted once. The top ten hold roughly 1% of the sample. Sample time point, as interpreted from the label and publication: baseline before first vaccination. The treatment or condition label corresponds to: meningococcal conjugate vaccine given as trial control. This specimen was peripheral blood, taken on day 0 of MenACWY control vaccination. The source of these receptors is an adult in good health.

The chain carries TRBV18 and TRBJ1-4, with TRBD1 matching over 9 bases. With 5 bases clipped from V and 8 bases from J, the junction kept 6 bases outside the gene matches. CDR1 and CDR2 (germline): KGHSH, LQKENI. The CDR3 spans 14 residues. CDR3 loop: CASSTWGQGEKLFF. Here the CDR3 DNA reads TGTGCCAGCTCAACTTGGGGACAGGGCGAAAAACTGTTTTTT.

This clone was detected only once. The chain joins TRBV7-8 to TRBJ2-1, with 12 positions matching TRBD2. Germline V CDR1 and CDR2: SGHVS, FQNEAQ. The CDR3 extends over 15 amino acids. V gave up 5 bases and J gave up 4 bases; unmatched junction bases: 3. The CDR3 nucleotides read TGTGCCAGCAGCCGTACTAGCGGGGGGTACAATGAGCAGTTCTTC. Translation gives CASSRTSGGYNEQFF.

The J gene is TRBJ1-5, the V gene TRBV30; 9 bases agree with TRBD1. The CDR3 is 14 amino acids. V shed 5 bases and J 7 bases; nucleotides not matched to a gene: 9. Per the germline V gene, CDR1 is GTSNPN and CDR2 is SVGIG (reference sequence). The CDR3 protein is CAWGGTGRTQPQHF. The CDR3 DNA follows: TGTGCCTGGGGCGGGACAGGGCGGACGCAGCCCCAGCATTTT.

The V and J genes are TRBV14 and TRBJ1-2; 7 nucleotides align to TRBD1. V lost 1 base and J lost 2; bases outside the gene matches: 4. The CDR3 has 15 residues. Germline V CDR1 and CDR2: SGHDN, FVKESK. DNA of the CDR3: TGTGCCAGCAGCCAAGTACAGGGGAGCAACTATGGCTACACCTTC. It encodes CASSQVQGSNYGYTF.

This clone appeared once. V and J are TRBV3-1 (or the pseudogene TRBV3-2) and TRBJ1-2; the match to TRBD1 covers 10 bases. Germline CDR1 is LGHDT and CDR2 is YNNKEL (reference sequence). The CDR3 extends over 14 amino acids. V trimming: 5 bases; J trimming: 4 bases; junction bases outside the gene matches: 4. The CDR3 sequence: CASSGGDRGYGYTF. The CDR3 DNA sequence: TGTGCCAGCAGCGGAGGGGACAGGGGCTATGGCTACACCTTC.